These T cell receptor beta chains were read from a single sample in a study of identical twins. TCRdb processed the 5' RACE reads anew with MiXCR; each CDR3 protein has one entry. Of about 470,000 distinct CDR3 sequences listed, 20% to 30% are singletons. These records were also assigned to another study, of T cells expressing NK-cell markers.

Sequencing input: CD4+ T cells sorted from blood. These receptor sequences come from a woman under 30 in good health. CDR3s include the opening cysteine and the closing phenylalanine or tryptophan. Fields, in order: V gene, J gene, clone size, D gene, CDR3 protein, CDR3 DNA. The D gene is left open where the match is weak. Some rows mark clone size as missing; the rest say once, few, many or name a class of expanded clone.

TRBV20-1	TRBJ2-7	NA	NA	CSASRYHEQYF	TGCAGTGCTAGCAGGTACCACGAGCAGTACTTC
TRBV29-1	TRBJ2-1	few	TRBD2	CSVEWASGRSSEQFF	TGCAGCGTTGAATGGGCTAGCGGGAGGTCATCTGAGCAGTTCTTC
TRBV29-1	TRBJ2-7	many	NA	CSVRLTGNSYEQYF	TGCAGCGTTCGACTAACCGGGAACTCCTACGAGCAGTACTTC
TRBV12-5	TRBJ2-2	few	NA	CASGGGLGIRGKGTGELFF	TGTGCTAGTGGTGGAGGTTTGGGGATTAGGGGGAAAGGCACCGGGGAGCTGTTTTTT
TRBV9	TRBJ2-4	NA	TRBD1	CASSAEGQGINIQYF	TGTGCCAGCAGCGCTGAGGGACAGGGGATAAACATTCAGTACTTC
TRBV9	TRBJ2-2	few	NA	CATTASGDTGELFF	TGTGCCACCACCGCCTCAGGGGACACCGGGGAGCTGTTTTTT
TRBV12-3/TRBV12-4	TRBJ2-7	few	NA	CASSLATKQYF	TGTGCCAGCAGTTTGGCGACAAAGCAGTACTTC
TRBV5-1	TRBJ2-7	NA	TRBD1	CASSRRTGEAYEQYF	TGCGCCAGCAGCCGCCGGACAGGGGAGGCCTACGAGCAGTACTTC
TRBV7-6	TRBJ2-2	NA	NA	CASSLASGVGELFF	TGTGCCAGCAGCTTAGCATCAGGGGTCGGGGAGCTGTTTTTT
TRBV4-3	TRBJ2-2	few	TRBD2	CASRAAGIDTGELFF	TGCGCCAGCCGCGCAGCGGGGATCGACACCGGGGAGCTGTTTTTT
TRBV4-3	TRBJ1-2	NA	NA	CASSRGTDYGYTF	TGCGCCAGCAGCCGCGGGACGGACTATGGCTACACCTTC
TRBV6-1	TRBJ1-2	once	NA	CASSAGYYGYTF	TGTGCCAGCAGCGCGGGGTACTATGGCTACACCTTC
TRBV11-2	TRBJ2-3	once	NA	CASSPHGGRTDTQYF	TGTGCCAGCAGCCCCCACGGGGGCCGCACAGATACGCAGTATTTT
TRBV9	TRBJ2-1	NA	NA	CASSNRDSPGNEQFF	TGTGCCAGCAGCAACCGGGACTCCCCGGGCAATGAGCAGTTCTTC
TRBV12-3/TRBV12-4	TRBJ1-3	few	NA	CASSLQGNRNTIYF	TGTGCCAGCAGTTTACAGGGAAACCGAAACACCATATATTTT
TRBV10-2	TRBJ2-5	NA	TRBD2	CASGGGRETQYF	TGCGCCAGCGGGGGAGGGAGGGAGACCCAGTACTTC
TRBV9	TRBJ1-2	few	NA	CASSVVAYGYTF	TGTGCCAGCAGCGTAGTGGCCTATGGCTACACCTTC
TRBV29-1	TRBJ1-1	few	NA	CSVAEQGRDTEAFF	TGCAGCGTTGCCGAACAGGGAAGGGACACTGAAGCTTTCTTT
TRBV12-3/TRBV12-4	TRBJ2-2	NA	NA	CASSLLLSGELFF	TGTGCCAGCAGTTTGTTACTTTCCGGGGAGCTGTTTTTT
TRBV12-3/TRBV12-4	TRBJ2-4	few	TRBD2	CASIKGLAGNIQYF	TGTGCCAGCATCAAAGGACTAGCCGGAAACATTCAGTACTTC
TRBV29-1	TRBJ2-5	few	NA	CSVLIEGKETQYF	TGCAGCGTCCTGATCGAGGGTAAAGAGACCCAGTACTTC
TRBV11-2	TRBJ2-6	few	NA	CASSHSRHRANVLTF	TGTGCCAGCAGCCATAGCCGACATCGGGCCAACGTCCTGACTTTC